This TCR beta chain is from a study of regulatory T cells in long-lasting Graves disease. Indicated time point: newly diagnosed GD, antithyroid drugs for less than 3 months. From PBMCs, RNA was extracted and then used to make the TCR library. CDR3-region Arm-PCR and iRepertoire HTBI primers produced the TCR beta libraries. TCRdb processed the multiplex PCR reads anew with MiXCR; each CDR3 protein has one entry. Among roughly 430,000 distinct CDR3 sequences listed, about a sixth were seen once. The CDR3 consists of 15 residues. Trimming took off 0 bases at V and 7 bases at J, with 13 bases between the two ends. Germline V gene data show CDR1 as SGHRS and CDR2 as YFSETQ. This sample was also put to use in a study of T cells in Graves' hyperthyroidism and ophthalmopathy.

V is TRBV5-1 and J is TRBJ2-2, with D unclear. This receptor was taken from a woman in her twenties or thirties with Graves disease. The specimen comprised peripheral blood mononuclear cells (PBMCs), sampled at new diagnosis, from a patient treated with antithyroid drugs. The CDR3 reads CASSLGMTGGGELFF. CDR3 nucleotides: TGCGCCAGCAGCTTGGGGATGACCGGTGGCGGGGAGCTGTTTTTT.